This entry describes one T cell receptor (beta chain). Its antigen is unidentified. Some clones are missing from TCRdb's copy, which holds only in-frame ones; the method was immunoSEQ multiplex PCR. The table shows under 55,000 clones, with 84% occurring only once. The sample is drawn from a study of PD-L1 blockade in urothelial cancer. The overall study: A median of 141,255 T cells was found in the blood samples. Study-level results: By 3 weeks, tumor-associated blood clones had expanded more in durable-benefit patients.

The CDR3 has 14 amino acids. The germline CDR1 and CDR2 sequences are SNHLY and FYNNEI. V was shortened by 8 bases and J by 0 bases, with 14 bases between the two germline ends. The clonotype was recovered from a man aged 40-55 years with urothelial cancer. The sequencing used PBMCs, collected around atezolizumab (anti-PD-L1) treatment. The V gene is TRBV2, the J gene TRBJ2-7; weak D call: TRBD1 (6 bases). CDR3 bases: TGTGCCAGCGCTAAGGACAGCGGCTCCTACGAGCAGTACTTC. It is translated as CASAKDSGSYEQYF. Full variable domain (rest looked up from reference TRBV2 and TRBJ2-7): EPEVTQTPSHQVTQMGQEVILRCVPISNHLYFYWYRQILGQKVEFLVSFYNNEISEKSEIFDDQFSVERPDGSNFTLKIRSTKLEDSAMYFCASAKDSGSYEQYFGPGTRLTVT.